This T cell receptor beta chain is from a study of blood T cell repertoires in COVID-19. V was cut by 5 bases and J by 6 bases, with 23 bases left in between. CDR3 length: 17 amino acids. From germline, CDR1 is MDHEN and CDR2 SYDVKM. Original handling: Researchers report that nucleated cell counts were estimated from reference gene primer amplification. Some clones are missing from TCRdb's copy, which holds only in-frame ones; the method was immunoSEQ multiplex PCR. That table furnishes V, J and clone size, whereas the DNA furnished D and trimming. The sample includes approximately 250,000 clones, 85% to 95% of them seen just once.

The chain uses TRBV28 and TRBJ2-1; D may be TRBD2 (5 bases). The receptor comes from a man between 35 and 55 years old who had been exposed to COVID-19. The sample taken for sequencing was PBMCs or T cells enriched from blood (not recorded which). The CDR3 spells CASSPLDVGKLANEQFF. CDR3 nucleotide sequence: TGTGCCAGCAGTCCGCTTGATGTCGGGAAGTTGGCCAATGAGCAGTTCTTC.